This T cell receptor beta chain was identified during a study of a mutant IDH1 vaccine in newly diagnosed glioma. Study summary: Beginning 4-6 weeks after radiotherapy alone, or with temozolomide cycles, vaccination took place. Patients had received radiotherapy, temozolomide, or both previously, most receiving both.

Regarding this clone: Its antigen is currently unknown.

Assay: immunoSEQ multiplex PCR; the TCRdb copy retains only in-frame clones and omits some. The sample has tens of thousands of clones; around 80% are singletons. Time point described: week 5, during vaccination. Every vaccination contained 300 ug of the mutant IDH1 20-mer peptide and was paired with topical imiquimod. Sequences were derived from PBMCs, sampled from a glioma patient whose treatment included an IDH1 peptide vaccine. The sequence derives from a man in his thirties or forties with glioma.

The CDR3 is CASSIAVPGELFF. The CDR3 nucleotides are TGTGCCAGTAGTATAGCGGTCCCTGGGGAGCTGTTTTTT. This chain connects TRBV19 to TRBJ2-2; D remains ambiguous. The V end was cut by 1 base, the J end by 8 bases, with 8 bases between. Germline V lookup: CDR1 LNHDA, CDR2 SQIVND (reference sequence). The CDR3 has 13 amino acids.